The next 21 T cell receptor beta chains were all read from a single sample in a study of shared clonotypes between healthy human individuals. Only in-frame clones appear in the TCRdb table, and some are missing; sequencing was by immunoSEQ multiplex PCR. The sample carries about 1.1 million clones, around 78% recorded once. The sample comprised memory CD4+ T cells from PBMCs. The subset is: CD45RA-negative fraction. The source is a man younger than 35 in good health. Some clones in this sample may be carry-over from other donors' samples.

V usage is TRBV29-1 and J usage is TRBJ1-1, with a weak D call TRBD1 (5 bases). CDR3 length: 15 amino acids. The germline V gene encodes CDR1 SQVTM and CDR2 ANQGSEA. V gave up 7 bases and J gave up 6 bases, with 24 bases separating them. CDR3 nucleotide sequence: TGCAGCGCGGCCCCCCTCTTAAAGACAGAACCTGAAGCTTTCTTT. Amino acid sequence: CSAAPLLKTEPEAFF.

CDR3 region: CASQSVSSGANVLTF. CDR3 coding DNA: TGCGCCAGCCAGTCAGTTTCCTCTGGGGCCAACGTCCTGACTTTC. This chain links TRBV5-1 with TRBJ2-6, with D hard to call. The V end lost 7 bases, the J end lost 0 bases, and 11 bases lay between the germline ends. Germline CDR1 is SGHRS and CDR2 is YFSETQ. This CDR3 is built from 15 residues.

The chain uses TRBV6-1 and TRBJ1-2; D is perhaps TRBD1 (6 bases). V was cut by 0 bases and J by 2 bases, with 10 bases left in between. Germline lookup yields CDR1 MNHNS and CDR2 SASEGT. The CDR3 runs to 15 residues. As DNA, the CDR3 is TGTGCCAGCAGTGAAGCGCGTACAGGGAACTATGGCTACACCTTC. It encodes CASSEARTGNYGYTF.

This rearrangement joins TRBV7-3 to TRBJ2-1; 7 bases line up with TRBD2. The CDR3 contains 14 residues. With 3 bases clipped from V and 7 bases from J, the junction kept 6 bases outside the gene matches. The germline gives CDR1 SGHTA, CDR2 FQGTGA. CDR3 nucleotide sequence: TGTGCCAGCAGCTTGGGCGGGAGCTTAAATGAGCAGTTCTTC. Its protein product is CASSLGGSLNEQFF.

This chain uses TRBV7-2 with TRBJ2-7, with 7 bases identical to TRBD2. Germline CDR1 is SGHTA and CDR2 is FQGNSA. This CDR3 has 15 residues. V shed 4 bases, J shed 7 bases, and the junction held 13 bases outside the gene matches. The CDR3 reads CASSSRQFAGGEQYF. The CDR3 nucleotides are TGTGCCAGCAGCTCAAGACAGTTCGCCGGGGGGGAGCAGTACTTC.

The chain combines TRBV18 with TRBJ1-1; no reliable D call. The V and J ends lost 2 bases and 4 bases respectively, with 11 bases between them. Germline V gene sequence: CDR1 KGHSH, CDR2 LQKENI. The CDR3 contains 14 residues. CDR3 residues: CASSPTIEGTEAFF. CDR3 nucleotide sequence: TGTGCCAGCTCACCAACAATTGAGGGCACTGAAGCTTTCTTT.

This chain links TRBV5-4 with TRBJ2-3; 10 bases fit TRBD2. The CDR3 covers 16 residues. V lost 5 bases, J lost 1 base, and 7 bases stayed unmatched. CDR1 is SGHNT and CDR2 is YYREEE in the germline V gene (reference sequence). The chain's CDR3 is CASRIGTSARTDTQYF. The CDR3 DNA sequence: TGTGCCAGCAGGATTGGGACTAGCGCCCGCACAGATACGCAGTATTTT.

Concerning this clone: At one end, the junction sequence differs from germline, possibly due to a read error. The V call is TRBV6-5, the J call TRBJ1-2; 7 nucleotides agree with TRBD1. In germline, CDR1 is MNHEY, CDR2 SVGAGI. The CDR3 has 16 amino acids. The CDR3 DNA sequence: TGTGCCAGCAGTTTTACCCCGGGACAGTCTAACTACGGCTACACCTTC. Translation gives CASSFTPGQSNYGYTF.

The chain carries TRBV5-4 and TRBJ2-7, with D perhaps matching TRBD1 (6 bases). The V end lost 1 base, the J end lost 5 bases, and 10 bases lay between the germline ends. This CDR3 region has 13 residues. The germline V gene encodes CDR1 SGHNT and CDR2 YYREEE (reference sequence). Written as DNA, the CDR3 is TGTGCCAGCAGCTTGATTGACAGGCACGAGCAGTACTTC. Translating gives CASSLIDRHEQYF.

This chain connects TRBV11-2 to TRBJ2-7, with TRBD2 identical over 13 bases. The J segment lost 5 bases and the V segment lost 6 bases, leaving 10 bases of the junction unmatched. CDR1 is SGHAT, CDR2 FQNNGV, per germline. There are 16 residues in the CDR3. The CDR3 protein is CASSRTSGRAVDEQYF. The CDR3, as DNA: TGTGCCAGCAGTCGAACTAGCGGGAGGGCCGTGGACGAGCAGTACTTC.

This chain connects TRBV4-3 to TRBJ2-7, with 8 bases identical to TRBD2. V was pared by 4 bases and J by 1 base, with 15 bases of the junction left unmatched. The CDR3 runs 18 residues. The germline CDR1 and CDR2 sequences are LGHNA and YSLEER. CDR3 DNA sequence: TGCGCCAGCAGCCGATATGGGGGCCGTAGCGGGGAATCCTACGAGCAGTACTTC. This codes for CASSRYGGRSGESYEQYF.

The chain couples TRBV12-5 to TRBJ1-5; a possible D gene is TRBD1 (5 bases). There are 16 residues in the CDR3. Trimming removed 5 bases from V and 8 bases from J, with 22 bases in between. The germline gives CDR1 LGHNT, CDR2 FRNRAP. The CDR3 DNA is TGTGCTAGTGGTCCCTCTTCCAGGGCGATCAGGAAGCCCCAGCATTTT. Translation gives CASGPSSRAIRKPQHF.

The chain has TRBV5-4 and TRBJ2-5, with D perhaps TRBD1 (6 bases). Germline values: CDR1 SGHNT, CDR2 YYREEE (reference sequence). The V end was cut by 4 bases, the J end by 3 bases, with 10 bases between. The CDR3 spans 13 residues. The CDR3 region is CASSSRTEETQYF. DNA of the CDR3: TGTGCCAGCAGCAGCCGGACAGAAGAGACCCAGTACTTC.

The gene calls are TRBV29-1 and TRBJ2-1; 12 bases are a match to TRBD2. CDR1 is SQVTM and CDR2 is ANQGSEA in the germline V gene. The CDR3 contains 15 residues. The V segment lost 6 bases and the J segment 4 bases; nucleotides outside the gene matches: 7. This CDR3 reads CSVLGLAGSYNEQFF. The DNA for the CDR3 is TGCAGCGTCCTGGGACTAGCGGGTAGTTACAATGAGCAGTTCTTC.

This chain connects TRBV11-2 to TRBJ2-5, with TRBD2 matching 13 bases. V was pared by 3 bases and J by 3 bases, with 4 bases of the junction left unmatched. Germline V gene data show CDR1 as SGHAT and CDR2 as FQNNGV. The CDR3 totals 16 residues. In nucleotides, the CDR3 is TGTGCCAGCAGCTTCACTAGCGGGAGGGCCGAAGAGACCCAGTACTTC. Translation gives CASSFTSGRAEETQYF.

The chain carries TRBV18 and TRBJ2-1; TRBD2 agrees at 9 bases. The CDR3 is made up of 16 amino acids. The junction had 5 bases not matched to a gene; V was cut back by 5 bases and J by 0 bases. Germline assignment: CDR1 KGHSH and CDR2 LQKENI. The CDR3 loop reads CASSSTSGYSYNEQFF. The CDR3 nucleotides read TGTGCCAGCTCATCGACTAGCGGTTACTCCTACAATGAGCAGTTCTTC.

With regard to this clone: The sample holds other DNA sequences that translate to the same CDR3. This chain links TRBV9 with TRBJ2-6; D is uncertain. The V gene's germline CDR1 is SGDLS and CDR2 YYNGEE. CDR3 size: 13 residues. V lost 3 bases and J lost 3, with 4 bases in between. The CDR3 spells CASSGSGANVLTF. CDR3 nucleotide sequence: TGTGCCAGCAGCGGTAGTGGGGCCAACGTCCTGACTTTC.

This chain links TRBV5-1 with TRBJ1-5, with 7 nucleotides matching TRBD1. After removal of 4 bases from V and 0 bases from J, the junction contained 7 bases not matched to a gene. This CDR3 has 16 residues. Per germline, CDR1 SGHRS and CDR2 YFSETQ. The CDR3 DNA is TGCGCCAGCAGCCCTGTAGGGGGCAATAGCAATCAGCCCCAGCATTTT. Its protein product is CASSPVGGNSNQPQHF.

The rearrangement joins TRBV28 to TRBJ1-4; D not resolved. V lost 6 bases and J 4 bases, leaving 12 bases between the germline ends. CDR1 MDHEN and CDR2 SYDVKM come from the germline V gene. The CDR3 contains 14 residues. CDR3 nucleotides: TGTGCCAGCAGCCTGACTGACTATAATGAAAAACTGTTTTTT. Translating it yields CASSLTDYNEKLFF.

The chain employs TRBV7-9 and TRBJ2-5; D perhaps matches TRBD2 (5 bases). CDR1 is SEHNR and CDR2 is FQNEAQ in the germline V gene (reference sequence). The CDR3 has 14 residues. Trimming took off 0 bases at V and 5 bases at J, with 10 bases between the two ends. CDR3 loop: CASSLAGRGETQYF. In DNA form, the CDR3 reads TGTGCCAGCAGCTTAGCGGGCCGCGGGGAGACCCAGTACTTC.

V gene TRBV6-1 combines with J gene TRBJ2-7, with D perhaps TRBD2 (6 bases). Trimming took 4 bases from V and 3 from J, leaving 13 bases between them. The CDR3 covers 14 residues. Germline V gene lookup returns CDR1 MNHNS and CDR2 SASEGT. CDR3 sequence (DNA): TGTGCCAGCAGTGTCGGCGGGGTGTACTACGAGCAGTACTTC. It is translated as CASSVGGVYYEQYF.